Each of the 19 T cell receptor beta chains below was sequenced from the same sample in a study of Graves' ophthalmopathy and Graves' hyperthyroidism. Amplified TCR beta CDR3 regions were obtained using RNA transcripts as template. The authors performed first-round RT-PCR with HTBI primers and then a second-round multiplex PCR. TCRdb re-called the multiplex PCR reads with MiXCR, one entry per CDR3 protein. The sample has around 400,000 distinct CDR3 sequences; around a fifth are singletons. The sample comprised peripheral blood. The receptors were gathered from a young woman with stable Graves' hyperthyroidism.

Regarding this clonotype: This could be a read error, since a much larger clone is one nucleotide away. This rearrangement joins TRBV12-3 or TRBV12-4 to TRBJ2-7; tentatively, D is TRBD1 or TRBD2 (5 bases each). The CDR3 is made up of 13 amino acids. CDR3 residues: CVSRKRGVYEQYF. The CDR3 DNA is TGTGTCAGCAGAAAGAGGGGAGTCTACGAGCAGTACTTC.

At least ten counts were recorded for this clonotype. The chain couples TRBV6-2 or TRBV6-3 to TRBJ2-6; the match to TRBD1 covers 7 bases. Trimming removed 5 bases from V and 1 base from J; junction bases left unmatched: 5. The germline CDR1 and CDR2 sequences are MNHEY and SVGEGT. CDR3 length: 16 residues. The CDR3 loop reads CASSNVQGSGANVLTF. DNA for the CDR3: TGTGCCAGCAGTAATGTACAGGGGTCTGGGGCCAACGTCCTGACTTTC.

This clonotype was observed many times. CDR3 bases: TGTGCCAGCAGTTGGGGAGGGGCAGAGACCCAGTACTTC. Residues: CASSWGGAETQYF. V and J are TRBV6-2 or TRBV6-3 and TRBJ2-5; 7 nucleotides agree with TRBD2. The CDR3 runs 13 residues. V gave up 4 bases and J gave up 4 bases; unmatched junction bases: 3. Germline CDR1 and CDR2: MNHEY and SVGEGT.

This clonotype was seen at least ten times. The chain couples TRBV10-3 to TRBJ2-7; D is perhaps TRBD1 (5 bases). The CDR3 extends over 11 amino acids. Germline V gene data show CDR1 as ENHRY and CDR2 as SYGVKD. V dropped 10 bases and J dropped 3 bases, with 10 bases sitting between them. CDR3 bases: TGTGCCACCAGGGAAAACTACGAGCAGTACTTC. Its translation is CATRENYEQYF.

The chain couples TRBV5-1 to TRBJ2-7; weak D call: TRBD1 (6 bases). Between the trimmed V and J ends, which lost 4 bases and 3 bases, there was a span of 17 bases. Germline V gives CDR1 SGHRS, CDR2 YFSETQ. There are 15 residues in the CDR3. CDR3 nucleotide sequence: TGCGCCAGCAGCGCCTCGGGACACTCTAACTACGAGCAGTACTTC. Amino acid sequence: CASSASGHSNYEQYF. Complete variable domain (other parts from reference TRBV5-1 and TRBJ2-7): KAGVTQTPRYLIKTRGQQVTLSCSPISGHRSVSWYQQTPGQGLQFLFEYFSETQRNKGNFPGRFSGRQFSNSRSEMNVSTLELGDSALYLCASSASGHSNYEQYFGPGTRLTVT.

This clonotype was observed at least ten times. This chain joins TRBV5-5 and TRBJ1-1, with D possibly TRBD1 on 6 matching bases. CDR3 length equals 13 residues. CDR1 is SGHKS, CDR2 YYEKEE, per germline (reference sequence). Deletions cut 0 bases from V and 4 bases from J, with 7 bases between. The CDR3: CASSLGTVTEAFF. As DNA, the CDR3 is TGTGCCAGCAGCTTGGGGACAGTCACTGAAGCTTTCTTT.

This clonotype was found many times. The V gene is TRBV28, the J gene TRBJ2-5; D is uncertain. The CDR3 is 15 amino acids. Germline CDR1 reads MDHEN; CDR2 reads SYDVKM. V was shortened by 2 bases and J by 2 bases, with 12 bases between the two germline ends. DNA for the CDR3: TGTGCCAGCAGTTTAGCGGTGGCTGAACAAGAGACCCAGTACTTC. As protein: CASSLAVAEQETQYF.

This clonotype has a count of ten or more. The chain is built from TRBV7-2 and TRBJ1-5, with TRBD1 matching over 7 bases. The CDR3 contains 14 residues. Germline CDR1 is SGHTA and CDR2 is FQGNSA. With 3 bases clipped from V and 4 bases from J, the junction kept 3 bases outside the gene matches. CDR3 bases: TGTGCCAGCAGCTTGGACAGGAAGAATCAGCCCCAGCATTTT. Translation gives CASSLDRKNQPQHF. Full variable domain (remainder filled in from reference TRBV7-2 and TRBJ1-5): GAGVSQSPSNKVTEKGKDVELRCDPISGHTALYWYRQSLGQGLEFLIYFQGNSAPDKSGLPSDRFSAERTGGSVSTLTIQRTQQEDSAVYLCASSLDRKNQPQHFGDGTRLSIL.

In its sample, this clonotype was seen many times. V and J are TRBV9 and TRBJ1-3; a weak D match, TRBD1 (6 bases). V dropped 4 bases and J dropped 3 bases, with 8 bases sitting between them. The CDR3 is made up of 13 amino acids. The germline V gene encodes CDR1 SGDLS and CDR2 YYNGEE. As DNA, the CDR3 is TGTGCCAGCAGCTTCAGGGGTGGAAACACCATATATTTT. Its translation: CASSFRGGNTIYF.

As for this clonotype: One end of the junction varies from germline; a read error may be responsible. The CDR3 loop reads CSARSNRGHTEACF. The CDR3 DNA follows: TGCAGTGCTAGGTCCAACAGGGGGCACACTGAAGCCTGCTTT. The chain joins TRBV20-1 to TRBJ1-1, with 9 nucleotides matching TRBD1. Germline lookup yields CDR1 DFQATT and CDR2 SNEGSKA (reference sequence). The CDR3 has 14 residues.

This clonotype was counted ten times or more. The CDR3 nucleotides are TGCAGTGCTATTCCGGGACAGGTTTACACTGAAGCTTTCTTT. The encoded protein is CSAIPGQVYTEAFF. The chain couples TRBV20-1 to TRBJ1-1; 8 bases map to TRBD1. CDR3 size: 14 residues. The germline gives CDR1 DFQATT, CDR2 SNEGSKA (reference sequence). V shed 4 bases and J 3 bases; nucleotides not matched to a gene: 7.

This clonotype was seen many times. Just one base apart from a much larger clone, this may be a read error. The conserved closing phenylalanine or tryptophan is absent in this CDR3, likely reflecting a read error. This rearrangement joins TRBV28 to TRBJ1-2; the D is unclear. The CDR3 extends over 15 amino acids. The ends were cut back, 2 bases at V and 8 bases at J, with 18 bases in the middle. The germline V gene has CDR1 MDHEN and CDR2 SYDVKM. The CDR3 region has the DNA TGTGCCAGCAGTTTAACGAGGTCCGGGCGGGTCGGCTACACCCTC. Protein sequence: CASSLTRSGRVGYTL.

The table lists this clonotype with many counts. For the CDR3, the DNA is TGTGCCAGCAGTGAAGCGGCTTCCTACGAGCAGTACTTC. This gives the protein CASSEAASYEQYF. This chain connects TRBV6-1 to TRBJ2-7; the D is unclear. Germline CDR1 and CDR2: MNHNS and SASEGT. The V end lost 0 bases, the J end lost 1 base, and 4 bases lay between the germline ends. The CDR3 extends over 13 amino acids.

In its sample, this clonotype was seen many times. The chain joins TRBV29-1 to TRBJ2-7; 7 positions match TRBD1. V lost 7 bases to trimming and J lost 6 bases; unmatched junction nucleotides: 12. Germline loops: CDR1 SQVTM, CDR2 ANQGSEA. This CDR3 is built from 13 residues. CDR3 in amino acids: CSGKWDRSGEQYF. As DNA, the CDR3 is TGCAGCGGGAAATGGGACAGATCCGGCGAGCAGTACTTC.

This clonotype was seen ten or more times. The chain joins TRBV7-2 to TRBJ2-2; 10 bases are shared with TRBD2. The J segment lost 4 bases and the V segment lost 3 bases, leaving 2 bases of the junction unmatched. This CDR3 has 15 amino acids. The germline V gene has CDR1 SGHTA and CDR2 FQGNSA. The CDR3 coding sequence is TGTGCCAGCAGCTTTAGCGGGAGGTCCACCGGGGAGCTGTTTTTT. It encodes CASSFSGRSTGELFF.

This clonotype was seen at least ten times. CDR3 in DNA: TGCAGTGCTAGAAACCTAGCGGAGGGGGGAAAGACCCAGTACTTC. Translation: CSARNLAEGGKTQYF. This rearrangement joins TRBV20-1 to TRBJ2-5, with D tentatively TRBD2 (7 bases). V gave up 2 bases and J gave up 6 bases, with 19 bases separating them. The CDR3 loop spans 15 amino acids. Germline V gene sequence: CDR1 DFQATT, CDR2 SNEGSKA (reference sequence).

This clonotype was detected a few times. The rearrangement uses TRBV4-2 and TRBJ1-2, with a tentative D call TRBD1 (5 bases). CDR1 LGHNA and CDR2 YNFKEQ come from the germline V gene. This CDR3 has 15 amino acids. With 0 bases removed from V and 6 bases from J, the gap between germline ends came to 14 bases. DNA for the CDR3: TGTGCCAGCAGCCAAGATCTCGGAAAAGGGGATGGCTACACCTTC. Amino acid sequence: CASSQDLGKGDGYTF.

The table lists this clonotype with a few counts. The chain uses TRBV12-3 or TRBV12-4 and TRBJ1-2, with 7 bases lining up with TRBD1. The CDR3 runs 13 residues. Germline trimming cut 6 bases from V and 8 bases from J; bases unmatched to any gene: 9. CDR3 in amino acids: CASRPLEGAGYTF. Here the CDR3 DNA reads TGTGCCAGCAGGCCCCTTGAGGGGGCCGGCTACACCTTC.

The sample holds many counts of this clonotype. The CDR3 nucleotides read TGTGCCAGCAGCCCAGGACAAACTGAAGCTTTCTTT. Translating it yields CASSPGQTEAFF. V usage is TRBV13 and J usage is TRBJ1-1; TRBD1 might be the D (5 bases). The CDR3 is 12 residues long. Germline V gene data show CDR1 as PRHDT and CDR2 as FYEKMQ (reference sequence). Trimming took 5 bases from V and 5 from J, leaving 9 bases between them.